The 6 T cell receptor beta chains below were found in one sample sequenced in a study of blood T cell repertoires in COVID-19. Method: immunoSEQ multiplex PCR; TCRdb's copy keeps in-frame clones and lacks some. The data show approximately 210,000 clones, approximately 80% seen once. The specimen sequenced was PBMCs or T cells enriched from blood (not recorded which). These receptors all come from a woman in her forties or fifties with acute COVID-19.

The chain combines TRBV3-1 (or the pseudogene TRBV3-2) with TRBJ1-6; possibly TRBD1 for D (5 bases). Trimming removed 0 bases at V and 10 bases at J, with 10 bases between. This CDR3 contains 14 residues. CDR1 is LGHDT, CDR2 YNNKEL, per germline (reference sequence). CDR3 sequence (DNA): TGTGCCAGCAGCCAAGAGTTGGAGGGGTCACCCCTCCACTTT. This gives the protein CASSQELEGSPLHF.

The CDR3 bases are TGTGCCACCAGCAGAGGCCGGGGGAACACAGATACGCAGTATTTT. Translating gives CATSRGRGNTDTQYF. The chain recombines TRBV15 with TRBJ2-3; D is possibly TRBD2 (6 bases). Trimming removed 1 base at V and 2 bases at J, with 10 bases between. Germline CDR1 LNHNV, CDR2 YYDKDF (reference sequence). There are 15 residues in the CDR3.

The CDR3 reads CASSLVTSGTDTQYF. As DNA, the CDR3 is TGTGCCAGCAGCTTAGTAACTAGCGGCACAGATACGCAGTATTTT. V usage is TRBV11-2 and J usage is TRBJ2-3; 7 nucleotides match TRBD2. CDR1 and CDR2 (germline): SGHAT, FQNNGV. V was pared by 1 base and J by 1 base, with 2 bases of the junction left unmatched. This CDR3 region has 15 residues.

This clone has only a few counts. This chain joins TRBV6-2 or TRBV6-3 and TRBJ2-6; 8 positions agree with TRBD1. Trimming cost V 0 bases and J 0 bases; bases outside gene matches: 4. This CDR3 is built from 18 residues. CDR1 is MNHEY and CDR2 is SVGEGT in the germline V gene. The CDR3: CASSYSGTGSSGANVLTF. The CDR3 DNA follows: TGTGCCAGCAGTTACTCTGGGACAGGCTCCTCTGGGGCCAACGTCCTGACTTTC.

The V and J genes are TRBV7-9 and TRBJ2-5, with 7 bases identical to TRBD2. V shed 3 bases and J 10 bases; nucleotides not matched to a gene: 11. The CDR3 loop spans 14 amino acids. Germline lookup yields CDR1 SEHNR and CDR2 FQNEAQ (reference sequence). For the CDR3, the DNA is TGTGCCAGCAGCTTCGGGCATCATGGGGGGGTCCAGTACTTC. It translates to CASSFGHHGGVQYF.

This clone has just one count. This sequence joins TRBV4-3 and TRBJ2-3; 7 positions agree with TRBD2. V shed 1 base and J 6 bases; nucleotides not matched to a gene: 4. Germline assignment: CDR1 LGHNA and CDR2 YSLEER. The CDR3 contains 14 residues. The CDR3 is CASSQGGSFDTQYF. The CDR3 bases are TGCGCCAGCAGCCAAGGCGGGAGCTTCGATACGCAGTATTTT.